This T cell receptor beta chain was found in a study of beta chain features in type 1 diabetes. Background on the study: Patient and healthy donor groups were alike in age, gender and cell yields. Study-wide points: Lower insertion and higher deletion counts appeared at VDJ junctions in type 1 diabetes patients. The influence of HLA type on TCRB rearrangement stayed undetermined.

Points on this clone: Its antigen remains unidentified.

Since all of the isolated RNA was reverse transcribed, expressed TCRB transcripts were what got sequenced. The average for stem cell-like memory T cell samples was about 1.01 million reads. Clones were read by immunoSEQ multiplex PCR, and TCRdb kept only the in-frame ones, dropping some. Of 65,000 to 100,000 clones in the sample, roughly 34% were seen once. This sequence was found in a woman aged 18-29 years in good health. Source material: stem cell memory CD4+ T cells from blood.

The CDR3 protein is CASSRGDSGKKTQYF. CDR3 nucleotide sequence: TGTGCCAGCAGTAGGGGCGATAGCGGGAAAAAGACCCAGTACTTC. The chain carries TRBV6-5 and TRBJ2-5; TRBD2 matches at 8 bases. Germline CDR1 and CDR2: MNHEY and SVGAGI. This CDR3 is 15 amino acids long. V shed 5 bases, J shed 6 bases, and the junction held 11 bases outside the gene matches.